These 14 T cell receptor beta chains share one sample of origin, sequenced in a study of blood T cells in healthy people across ages. Primers used in a second PCR of about 6 to 12 cycles were a sample-barcoded 5' primer and a J-beta primer mix. TCRdb re-derived calls from the 5' RACE reads in MiXCR, one entry per CDR3 protein. The sample has around 1,600,000 distinct CDR3 sequences; 35% to 45% are singletons. The sequencing input was blood. The receptors originated from a woman younger than 30 in good health.

This sequence joins TRBV14 and TRBJ2-1; either TRBD1 or TRBD2 may supply D (5 bases each). TRBJ2-7 explains the end of the DNA better; the J call may be wrong. In germline, CDR1 is SGHDN, CDR2 FVKESK. This CDR3 is 21 amino acids long. In DNA form, the CDR3 reads TGTGCCAGCAGCCCTGAAGGAGTCCAGGGCGGACTGCCGAGCTCCTACAATGAGCAGTACTTC. It is translated as CASSPEGVQGGLPSSYNEQYF.

The V and J genes are TRBV7-9 and TRBJ2-1; 12 nucleotides line up with TRBD2. V shed 3 bases and J 8 bases; nucleotides not matched to a gene: 5. Germline CDR1 and CDR2: SEHNR and FQNEAQ (reference sequence). CDR3 length: 15 amino acids. CDR3 protein: CASSFGLAGTDEQFF. CDR3 nucleotide sequence: TGTGCCAGCAGCTTTGGACTAGCGGGAACGGATGAGCAGTTCTTC.

The chain has TRBV5-5 and TRBJ1-5, with 9 bases matching TRBD1. This CDR3 region has 16 residues. From germline, CDR1 is SGHKS and CDR2 YYEKEE (reference sequence). The V segment lost 0 bases and the J segment 9 bases; nucleotides outside the gene matches: 10. This CDR3 reads CASSLAGTGTYGPQHF. Here the CDR3 DNA reads TGTGCCAGCAGCTTGGCCGGGACAGGGACTTATGGGCCCCAGCATTTT.

The chain couples TRBV29-1 to TRBJ2-5; D not certain. The CDR3 covers 13 residues. V lost 1 base to trimming and J lost 7 bases, with 13 bases between them. Germline-derived CDR1 and CDR2 are SQVTM and ANQGSEA. This chain's CDR3 is CSVEGTAKTTQYF. CDR3 sequence (DNA): TGCAGCGTTGAAGGGACGGCCAAGACGACCCAGTACTTC.

A remark on this clonotype: One end of the junction is discordant with germline, which a read error may explain. This chain's CDR3 is CGVTGWRDGYTF. The CDR3 region has the DNA TGCGGCGTTACAGGGTGGAGGGATGGCTACACCTTC. This sequence joins TRBV29-1 and TRBJ1-2; TRBD1 might be the D (6 bases). Germline CDR1 reads SQVTM; CDR2 reads ANQGSEA. CDR3 length: 12 residues. Complete variable domain (other parts from reference TRBV29-1 and TRBJ1-2): SAVISQKPSRDICQRGTSLTIQCQVDSQVTMMFWYRQQPGQSLTLIATANQGSEATYESGFVIDKFPISRPNLTFSTLTVSNMSPEDSSIYLCGVTGWRDGYTFGSGTRLTVV.

Regarding this clonotype: A much bigger clone sits one base away, suggesting this may be a read error. The chain joins TRBV9 to TRBJ2-1, with no clear D. The length of the CDR3 is 13 residues. The germline V gene encodes CDR1 SGDLS and CDR2 YYNGEE. V lost 0 bases to trimming and J lost 6 bases, with 7 bases between them. CDR3 sequence (DNA): TGTGCCAGCAGCGTAGGTCTGGCCAATGAGCAGTTCTTC. Protein: CASSVGLANEQFF.

The chain uses TRBV5-1 and TRBJ2-1, with D uncertain. There are 11 residues in the CDR3. Germline V CDR1 and CDR2: SGHRS, YFSETQ. The V and J ends lost 5 bases and 9 bases respectively, with 9 bases between them. CDR3 in DNA: TGCGCCAGCAGTTTTACGGCTGAGCAGTTCTTC. This sequence encodes CASSFTAEQFF.

The chain carries TRBV10-3 and TRBJ2-1; D is tentatively TRBD1 or TRBD2 (5 bases each). The length of the CDR3 is 16 residues. CDR1 ENHRY and CDR2 SYGVKD come from the germline V gene. The germline V and J ends were trimmed by 3 bases and 6 bases, with 18 bases remaining between them. The CDR3 DNA reads as TGTGCCATCAGTGAACCCGGGACCCGGATCGGCAATGAGCAGTTCTTC. This codes for CAISEPGTRIGNEQFF.

In its sample, this clonotype was seen once. J is TRBJ2-3 and V is TRBV28; 7 bases match TRBD2. The trim removed 8 bases at V and 6 bases at J, leaving 8 bases unmatched. CDR3 size: 13 residues. CDR1 MDHEN and CDR2 SYDVKM come from the germline V gene. CDR3 sequence reads: CASRAGSADTQYF. As DNA, the CDR3 is TGTGCCAGCCGAGCGGGGTCGGCGGATACGCAGTATTTT. The complete variable domain, with remaining parts taken from reference TRBV28 and TRBJ2-3, reads DVKVTQSSRYLVKRTGEKVFLECVQDMDHENMFWYRQDPGLGLRLIYFSYDVKMKEKGDIPEGYSVSREKKERFSLILESASTNQTSMYLCASRAGSADTQYFGPGTRLTVL.

Comments on this clonotype: It may be a read error: a sequence one base away is much more abundant. The rearrangement uses TRBV4-3 and TRBJ2-3; D possibly matches TRBD1 or TRBD2 (5 bases each). Germline V gene lookup returns CDR1 LGHNA and CDR2 YSLEER. The CDR3 has 16 residues. CDR3 region: CAGSQGLSGITDTQYF. DNA of the CDR3: TGCGCCGGCAGCCAGGGTCTGTCGGGAATCACAGATACGCAGTATTTT.

The chain links TRBV27 to TRBJ2-7; no definite D call. Trimming removed 5 bases at V and 0 bases at J, with 11 bases between. CDR3 length equals 14 residues. From germline, CDR1 is MNHEY and CDR2 SMNVEV (reference sequence). The CDR3 here is CASSEGINSYEQYF. The CDR3 coding sequence is TGTGCCAGCAGTGAAGGGATCAACTCCTACGAGCAGTACTTC.

The J gene is TRBJ2-5, the V gene TRBV7-2; D gene ambiguous. Germline V gene lookup returns CDR1 SGHTA and CDR2 FQGNSA. Trimming took off 6 bases at V and 4 bases at J, with 12 bases between the two ends. CDR3 length: 13 amino acids. The CDR3 sequence is CASSTGYGETQYF. The CDR3, as DNA: TGTGCCAGCAGTACCGGGTACGGAGAGACCCAGTACTTC.

V is TRBV20-1 and J is TRBJ1-4, with 7 bases that match TRBD1. With 5 bases clipped from V and 8 bases from J, the junction kept 11 bases outside the gene matches. Germline CDR1 is DFQATT and CDR2 is SNEGSKA (reference sequence). CDR3 length equals 14 residues. The DNA for the CDR3 is TGCAGTGCTGGGATGACAGGGAATATAGAAAAACTGTTTTTT. Its translation is CSAGMTGNIEKLFF.

V usage is TRBV6-1 and J usage is TRBJ1-1; D is perhaps TRBD1 (5 bases). Deletions cut 8 bases from V and 0 bases from J, with 13 bases between. The CDR3 has 14 amino acids. Germline V lookup: CDR1 MNHNS, CDR2 SASEGT. The CDR3: CASASDSMNTEAFF. In nucleotides, the CDR3 is TGTGCCAGCGCCTCTGACAGCATGAACACTGAAGCTTTCTTT.